This entry lists 11 T cell receptor beta chains sequenced from one sample in a study of cytomegalovirus exposure and HLA in healthy donors. With 60 Vbeta and 13 Jbeta primers, the PCR was carried out. Libraries were prepared by immunoSEQ multiplex PCR; TCRdb keeps only in-frame clonotypes and omits some of them. The table for this sample gives about 130,000 clones. Sequencing was carried out using PBMCs. The origin of the receptors is a man aged 40-49 years in good health and CMV-seronegative.

J is TRBJ2-5 and V is TRBV7-3, with 9 bases identical to TRBD1. The germline V gene has CDR1 SGHTA and CDR2 FQGTGA. The J segment lost 5 bases and the V segment lost 2 bases, leaving 15 bases of the junction unmatched. The CDR3 consists of 18 residues. The CDR3 DNA reads as TGTGCCAGCAGCTTATCTATCCCCGGGACAGGGCCGGGGGAGACCCAGTACTTC. Translating it yields CASSLSIPGTGPGETQYF.

J is TRBJ2-5 and V is TRBV5-1; D remains ambiguous. Germline V gene data show CDR1 as SGHRS and CDR2 as YFSETQ. V was cut by 0 bases and J by 4 bases, with 10 bases left in between. The CDR3 consists of 14 residues. DNA for the CDR3: TGCGCCAGCAGCTTGGGAGCGAAAGTAGAGACCCAGTACTTC. Its translation: CASSLGAKVETQYF.

The chain couples TRBV11-3 to TRBJ2-7, with D hard to call. Germline lookup yields CDR1 SGHNT and CDR2 YENEEA. There are 14 residues in the CDR3. With 5 bases removed from V and 2 bases from J, the gap between germline ends came to 13 bases. CDR3 DNA: TGTGCCAGCAGCCGGATCCAGGTCGCCTACGAGCAGTACTTC. It yields the protein CASSRIQVAYEQYF.

V gene TRBV7-3 combines with J gene TRBJ1-2; possible D gene TRBD1, 6 bases. This CDR3 is 15 amino acids long. The germline gives CDR1 SGHTA, CDR2 FQGTGA. V was pared by 5 bases and J by 7 bases, with 20 bases between. The CDR3 nucleotides read TGTGCCAGCAGCCCCGGGGGGGCAACGCGGGGTGGCTACACCTTC. Its translation: CASSPGGATRGGYTF.

The chain joins TRBV9 to TRBJ1-5; TRBD1 matches 10 bases. This CDR3 is 19 amino acids long. Trimming took 3 bases from V and 0 from J; bases not matched to a gene: 12. Per the germline V gene, CDR1 is SGDLS and CDR2 is YYNGEE. CDR3 amino acids: CASSASGGTGDDSNQPQHF. The CDR3, as DNA: TGTGCCAGCAGCGCATCAGGGGGGACAGGGGACGATAGCAATCAGCCCCAGCATTTT.

The chain is built from TRBV18 and TRBJ1-3; TRBD1 is a possible D gene (6 bases). Germline V lookup: CDR1 KGHSH, CDR2 LQKENI. Trimming took 2 bases from V and 2 from J, leaving 10 bases between them. CDR3 length equals 15 residues. The CDR3 DNA is TGTGCCAGCTCACCAACGGACAGTACTGGAAACACCATATATTTT. It translates to CASSPTDSTGNTIYF. Looking up the rest from reference TRBV18 and TRBJ1-3 gives the full variable domain: NAGVMQNPRHLVRRRGQEARLRCSPMKGHSHVYWYRQLPEEGLKFMVYLQKENIIDESGMPKERFSAEFPKEGPSILRIQQVVRGDSAAYFCASSPTDSTGNTIYFGEGSWLTVV.

The chain has TRBV7-6 and TRBJ1-2; a weak D match, TRBD1 (5 bases). This CDR3 contains 12 residues. Trimming removed 5 bases from V and 8 bases from J, with 12 bases in between. Germline values: CDR1 SGHVS, CDR2 FNYEAQ. CDR3 DNA: TGTGCCAGCAGCCGAGAACGGGGGGGCTACACCTTC. This sequence encodes CASSRERGGYTF.

CDR3 sequence: CASSIGLAGVETQYF. Here the CDR3 DNA reads TGTGCCAGTAGTATCGGACTAGCGGGAGTAGAGACCCAGTACTTC. V is TRBV19 and J is TRBJ2-5; TRBD2 matches at 13 bases. This CDR3 contains 15 residues. Germline CDR1 LNHDA, CDR2 SQIVND (reference sequence). Unmatched junction bases numbered 2, after V lost 3 bases and J lost 4 bases.

J is TRBJ2-7 and V is TRBV14; D may be TRBD2 (7 bases). The V gene lost 2 bases and the J gene lost 4 bases, with 24 bases spanning the gap. The length of the CDR3 is 18 residues. Germline CDR1 SGHDN, CDR2 FVKESK. CDR3 protein: CASSQNIGGGLVLYEQYF. The CDR3 region has the DNA TGTGCCAGCAGCCAAAACATAGGGGGGGGTTTGGTCTTGTACGAGCAGTACTTC. Full variable domain (rest looked up from reference TRBV14 and TRBJ2-7): EAGVTQFPSHSVIEKGQTVTLRCDPISGHDNLYWYRRVMGKEIKFLLHFVKESKQDESGMPNNRFLAERTGGTYSTLKVQPAELEDSGVYFCASSQNIGGGLVLYEQYFGPGTRLTVT.

The CDR3 protein is CASKLRDRVTSGELFF. DNA of the CDR3: TGTGCCAGCAAATTGCGGGACAGGGTGACCTCCGGGGAGCTGTTTTTT. V and J are TRBV5-8 and TRBJ2-2; 9 bases line up with TRBD1. Germline-derived CDR1 and CDR2 are SGHTS and YDEGEE. Unmatched junction bases numbered 12, after V lost 6 bases and J lost 6 bases. This CDR3 spans 16 amino acids.

The V call is TRBV5-1, the J call TRBJ2-5; D might be TRBD2 (6 bases). Trimming shortened V by 4 bases and J by 5 bases, and 15 bases separated the two germline ends. Germline V lookup: CDR1 SGHRS, CDR2 YFSETQ. This CDR3 is 14 amino acids long. The CDR3 spells CASSKGPGTETQYF. For the CDR3, the DNA is TGCGCCAGCAGCAAAGGGCCAGGGACTGAGACCCAGTACTTC.